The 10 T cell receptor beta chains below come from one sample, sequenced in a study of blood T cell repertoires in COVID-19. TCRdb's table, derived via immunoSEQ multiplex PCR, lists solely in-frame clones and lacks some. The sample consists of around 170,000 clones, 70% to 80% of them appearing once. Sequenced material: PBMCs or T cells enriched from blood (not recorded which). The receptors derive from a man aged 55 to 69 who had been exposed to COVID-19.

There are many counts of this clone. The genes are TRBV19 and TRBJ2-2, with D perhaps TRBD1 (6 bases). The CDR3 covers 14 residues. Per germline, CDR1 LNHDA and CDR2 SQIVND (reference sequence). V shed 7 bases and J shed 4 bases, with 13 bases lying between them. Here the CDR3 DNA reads TGTGCCAGTACCCTTGACAGGAGCACCGGGGAGCTGTTTTTT. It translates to CASTLDRSTGELFF.

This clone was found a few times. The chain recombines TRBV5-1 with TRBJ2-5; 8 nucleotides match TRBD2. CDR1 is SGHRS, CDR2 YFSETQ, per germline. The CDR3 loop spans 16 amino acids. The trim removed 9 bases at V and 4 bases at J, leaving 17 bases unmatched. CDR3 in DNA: TGCGCCACCAGAACTACGGGGGGGGCGGTGAGAGAGACCCAGTACTTC. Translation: CATRTTGGAVRETQYF.

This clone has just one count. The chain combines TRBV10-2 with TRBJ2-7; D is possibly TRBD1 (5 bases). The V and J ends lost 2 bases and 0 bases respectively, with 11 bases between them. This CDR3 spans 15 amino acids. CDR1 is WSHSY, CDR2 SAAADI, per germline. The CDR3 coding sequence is TGCGCCAGCAGTGAGACAGGCCACGGCTCCTACGAGCAGTACTTC. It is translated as CASSETGHGSYEQYF.

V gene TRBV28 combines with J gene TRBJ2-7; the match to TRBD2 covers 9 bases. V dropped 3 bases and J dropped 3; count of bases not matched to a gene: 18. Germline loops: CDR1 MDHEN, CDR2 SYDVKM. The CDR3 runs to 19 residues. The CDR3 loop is CASSFLSTITGTSSYEQYF. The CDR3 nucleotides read TGTGCCAGCAGTTTCCTTTCTACTATTACCGGGACTAGCAGCTACGAGCAGTACTTC.

The CDR3 loop reads CASSNQAAFPWEQYF. CDR3 nucleotide sequence: TGTGCCAGCAGTAATCAAGCCGCATTTCCCTGGGAGCAGTACTTC. The chain recombines TRBV6-5 with TRBJ2-7; D not resolved. The CDR3 is 15 residues long. Trimming stripped 5 bases from V and 7 bases from J, with 21 bases between. Germline-derived CDR1 and CDR2 are MNHEY and SVGAGI.

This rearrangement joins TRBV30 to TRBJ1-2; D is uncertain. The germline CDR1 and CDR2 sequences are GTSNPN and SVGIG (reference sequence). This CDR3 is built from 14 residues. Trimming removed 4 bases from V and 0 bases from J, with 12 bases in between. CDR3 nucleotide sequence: TGTGCCTGGAATCGACTTATTACTAACTATGGCTACACCTTC. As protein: CAWNRLITNYGYTF.

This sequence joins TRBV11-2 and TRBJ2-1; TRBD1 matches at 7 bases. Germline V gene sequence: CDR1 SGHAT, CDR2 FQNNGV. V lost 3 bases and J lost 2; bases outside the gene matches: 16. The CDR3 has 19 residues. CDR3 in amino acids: CASSFRGSGPQGAYNEQFF. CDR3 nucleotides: TGTGCCAGCAGCTTTAGGGGATCCGGCCCCCAGGGGGCCTACAATGAGCAGTTCTTC.

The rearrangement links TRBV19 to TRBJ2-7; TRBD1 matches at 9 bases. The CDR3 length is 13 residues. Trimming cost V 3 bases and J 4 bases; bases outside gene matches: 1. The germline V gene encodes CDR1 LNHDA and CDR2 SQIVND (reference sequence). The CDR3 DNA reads TGTGCCAGTAGTATGGGGACAGGGTACGAGCAGTACTTC. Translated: CASSMGTGYEQYF.

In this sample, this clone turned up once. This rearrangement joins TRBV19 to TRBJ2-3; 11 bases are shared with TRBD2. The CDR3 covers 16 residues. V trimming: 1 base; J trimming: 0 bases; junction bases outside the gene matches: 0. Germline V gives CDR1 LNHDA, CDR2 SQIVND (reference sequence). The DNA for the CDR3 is TGTGCCAGTAGTATAGTAGCGGGAGGGAGCACAGATACGCAGTATTTT. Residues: CASSIVAGGSTDTQYF. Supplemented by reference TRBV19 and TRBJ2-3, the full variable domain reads DGGITQSPKYLFRKEGQNVTLSCEQNLNHDAMYWYRQDPGQGLRLIYYSQIVNDFQKGDIAEGYSVSREKKESFPLTVTSAQKNPTAFYLCASSIVAGGSTDTQYFGPGTRLTVL.

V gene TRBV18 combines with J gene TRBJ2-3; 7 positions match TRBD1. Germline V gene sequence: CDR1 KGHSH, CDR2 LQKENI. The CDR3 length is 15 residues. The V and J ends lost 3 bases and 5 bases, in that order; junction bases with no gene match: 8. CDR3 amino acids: CASSPLRGQGDTQYF. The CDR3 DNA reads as TGTGCCAGCTCACCTCTGAGGGGGCAGGGAGATACGCAGTATTTT.